The subject of this entry is one T cell receptor (beta chain). Clones were sequenced by immunoSEQ multiplex PCR, and TCRdb holds only the in-frame ones, with some missing. The table has 130,000 to 150,000 clones, roughly four fifths seen once. CDR1 is KGHSH, CDR2 LQKENI, per germline. The CDR3 has 15 amino acids. After removal of 3 bases from V and 6 bases from J, the junction contained 6 bases not matched to a gene. The data were taken from a study of blood T cell repertoires in COVID-19. Study-level background: Whether acute or convalescent, the COVID-19 samples came from the United States, Italy and Spain.

The sequence was obtained from a woman older than 75 in a cohort sampled during active or convalescent COVID-19. This chain connects TRBV18 to TRBJ2-2; 8 bases match TRBD1. Sequenced sample: peripheral blood. CDR3 bases: TGTGCCAGCTCACCGGCCGGGACAGGCGCCGGGGAGCTGTTTTTT. Translating it yields CASSPAGTGAGELFF.